These T cell receptor beta chains were read from a single sample in a study of cytomegalovirus exposure and HLA in healthy donors. Assay: immunoSEQ multiplex PCR; the TCRdb copy retains only in-frame clones and omits some. This sample yields 85,000 to 130,000 clones, of which roughly 75% are seen a single time; over 2% belongs to the top ten. The source material was PBMCs. These receptors came from a man in his forties in good health and CMV-seronegative. CDR3s include the opening cysteine and the closing phenylalanine or tryptophan. D genes are given only for firm matches. Clone size appears in some rows only: once, few, many, or a class for an expanded clone.

J gene: TRBJ2-2; V gene: TRBV5-4; D gene: TRBD2; clone size: few; CDR3 DNA: TGTGCCAGCAGCTTGTATAGCGGGGGGGTCAACACCGGGGAGCTGTTTTTT; CDR3 protein: CASSLYSGGVNTGELFF
J gene: TRBJ2-7; V gene: TRBV19; D gene: .; clone size: .; CDR3 DNA: TGTGCCAGTAGTGCTGGTTGGGGGCCCTCCTACGAGCAGTACTTC; CDR3 protein: CASSAGWGPSYEQYF
J gene: TRBJ2-1; V gene: TRBV27; D gene: TRBD2; clone size: .; CDR3 DNA: TGTGCCAGCAGCCGGGGACTACCGAACAATGAGCAGTTCTTC; CDR3 protein: CASSRGLPNNEQFF
J gene: TRBJ2-3; V gene: TRBV7-8; D gene: .; clone size: .; CDR3 DNA: TGTGCCAGCAGCTTAGTGGCAGGGAGCACAGATACGCAGTATTTT; CDR3 protein: CASSLVAGSTDTQYF
J gene: TRBJ1-1; V gene: TRBV12-5; D gene: TRBD1; clone size: .; CDR3 DNA: TGTGCTAGTGGTTTGGGACAGGGGAACACTGAAGCTTTCTTT; CDR3 protein: CASGLGQGNTEAFF
J gene: TRBJ2-7; V gene: TRBV19; D gene: TRBD1; clone size: .; CDR3 DNA: TGTGCCAGTAGCGACAGGGCGCGGTCCTACGAGCAGTACTTC; CDR3 protein: CASSDRARSYEQYF
J gene: TRBJ1-6; V gene: TRBV9; D gene: .; clone size: .; CDR3 DNA: TGTGCCAGCAGCGTAGCGGGGGTAGAGTCACCCCTCCACTTT; CDR3 protein: CASSVAGVESPLHF
J gene: TRBJ1-2; V gene: TRBV5-4; D gene: .; clone size: .; CDR3 DNA: TGTGCCAGCAGCTTACCGACAGGTTCCCCATATGGCTACACCTTC; CDR3 protein: CASSLPTGSPYGYTF
J gene: TRBJ2-7; V gene: TRBV5-1; D gene: .; clone size: once; CDR3 DNA: TGCGCCAGCAGCTTGGAACCCCGGGATGTGCAAGACGAGCAGTACTTC; CDR3 protein: CASSLEPRDVQDEQYF
J gene: TRBJ2-1; V gene: TRBV27; D gene: TRBD1; clone size: few; CDR3 DNA: TGTGCCAGCAGAGCCGGGACAGGGGAGTACAATGAGCAGTTCTTC; CDR3 protein: CASRAGTGEYNEQFF
J gene: TRBJ1-6; V gene: TRBV11-1; D gene: TRBD1; clone size: .; CDR3 DNA: TGTGCCAGCAGCTTGGGGGACAGGGGGCCGAATTCACCCCTCCACTTT; CDR3 protein: CASSLGDRGPNSPLHF
J gene: TRBJ2-1; V gene: TRBV7-8; D gene: TRBD1; clone size: .; CDR3 DNA: TGTGCCAGCAGCCGACAGACAGGGTTGAATGAGCAGTTCTTC; CDR3 protein: CASSRQTGLNEQFF
J gene: TRBJ1-1; V gene: TRBV18; D gene: .; clone size: .; CDR3 DNA: TGTGCCAGCTCACCATCAGGGCCCACCGCTGAAGCTTTCTTT; CDR3 protein: CASSPSGPTAEAFF
J gene: TRBJ2-3; V gene: TRBV5-1; D gene: TRBD2; clone size: .; CDR3 DNA: TGCGCCAGCAGCCCGCGACTAGCGGGGGGTTCAGATACGCAGTATTTT; CDR3 protein: CASSPRLAGGSDTQYF
J gene: TRBJ1-4; V gene: TRBV7-2; D gene: .; clone size: .; CDR3 DNA: TGTGCCAGCAGCTTACGCAGGTCCTTTAATGAAAAACTGTTTTTT; CDR3 protein: CASSLRRSFNEKLFF
J gene: TRBJ1-5; V gene: TRBV5-1; D gene: .; clone size: .; CDR3 DNA: TGCGCCAGCAGCTTGGATGGGGGGGGCAATCAGCCCCAGCATTTT; CDR3 protein: CASSLDGGGNQPQHF
J gene: TRBJ2-7; V gene: TRBV7-9; D gene: TRBD2; clone size: .; CDR3 DNA: TGTGCCAACCCAGCGGGGTCTCGGCCCATCGAGCAGTACTTC; CDR3 protein: CANPAGSRPIEQYF
J gene: TRBJ2-7; V gene: TRBV7-8; D gene: .; clone size: .; CDR3 DNA: TGTGCCAGCAGCTTAGTAGTTAGCTCCTACGAGCAGTACTTC; CDR3 protein: CASSLVVSSYEQYF
J gene: TRBJ2-7; V gene: TRBV18; D gene: TRBD2; clone size: .; CDR3 DNA: TGTGCCAGCTCGCCGCGCGGGACTAGCGGGGCTAACGAGCAGTACTTC; CDR3 protein: CASSPRGTSGANEQYF
J gene: TRBJ2-3; V gene: TRBV19; D gene: TRBD2; clone size: .; CDR3 DNA: TGTGCCAGTACAGCGGGGGGGCCTAGAGATACGCAGTATTTT; CDR3 protein: CASTAGGPRDTQYF
J gene: TRBJ2-3; V gene: TRBV4-1; D gene: TRBD2; clone size: .; CDR3 DNA: TGCGCCAGCAGCCCTCGTACTAGCGGGGGGGCCGCAACAGATACGCAGTATTTT; CDR3 protein: CASSPRTSGGAATDTQYF
J gene: TRBJ2-3; V gene: TRBV7-7; D gene: TRBD2; clone size: once; CDR3 DNA: TGTGCCAGCAGCTTAGGGACTAGCGGAGATACGCAGTATTTT; CDR3 protein: CASSLGTSGDTQYF
J gene: TRBJ1-4; V gene: TRBV5-4; D gene: TRBD1; clone size: once; CDR3 DNA: TGTGCCAGCAGCACCGGACAGGGGGGGACAACTAATGAAAAACTGTTTTTT; CDR3 protein: CASSTGQGGTTNEKLFF
J gene: TRBJ1-3; V gene: TRBV6-6; D gene: .; clone size: .; CDR3 DNA: TGTGCCAGCAGTTTCGAGAGCTCTGGAAACACCATATATTTT; CDR3 protein: CASSFESSGNTIYF
J gene: TRBJ2-3; V gene: TRBV4-1; D gene: .; clone size: .; CDR3 DNA: TGCGCCAGCAGCCAAGAGGAGGCTAGAGGGGGAGATACGCAGTATTTT; CDR3 protein: CASSQEEARGGDTQYF
J gene: TRBJ2-3; V gene: TRBV7-6; D gene: .; clone size: .; CDR3 DNA: TGTGCCAGCAGCTCAACTGCTGATACGCAGTATTTT; CDR3 protein: CASSSTADTQYF